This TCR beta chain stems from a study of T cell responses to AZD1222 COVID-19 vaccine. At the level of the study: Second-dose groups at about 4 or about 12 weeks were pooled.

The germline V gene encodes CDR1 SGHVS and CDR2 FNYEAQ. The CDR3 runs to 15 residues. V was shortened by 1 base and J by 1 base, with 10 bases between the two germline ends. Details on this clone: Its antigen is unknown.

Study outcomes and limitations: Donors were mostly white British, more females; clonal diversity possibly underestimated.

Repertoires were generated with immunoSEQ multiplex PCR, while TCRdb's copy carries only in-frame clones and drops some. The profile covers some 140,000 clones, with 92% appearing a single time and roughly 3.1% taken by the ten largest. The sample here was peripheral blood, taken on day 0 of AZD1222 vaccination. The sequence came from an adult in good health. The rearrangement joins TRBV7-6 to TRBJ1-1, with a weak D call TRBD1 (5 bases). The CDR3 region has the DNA TGTGCCAGCAGCTTAGGCGGGGCAGGGAACACTGAAGCTTTCTTT. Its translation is CASSLGGAGNTEAFF.